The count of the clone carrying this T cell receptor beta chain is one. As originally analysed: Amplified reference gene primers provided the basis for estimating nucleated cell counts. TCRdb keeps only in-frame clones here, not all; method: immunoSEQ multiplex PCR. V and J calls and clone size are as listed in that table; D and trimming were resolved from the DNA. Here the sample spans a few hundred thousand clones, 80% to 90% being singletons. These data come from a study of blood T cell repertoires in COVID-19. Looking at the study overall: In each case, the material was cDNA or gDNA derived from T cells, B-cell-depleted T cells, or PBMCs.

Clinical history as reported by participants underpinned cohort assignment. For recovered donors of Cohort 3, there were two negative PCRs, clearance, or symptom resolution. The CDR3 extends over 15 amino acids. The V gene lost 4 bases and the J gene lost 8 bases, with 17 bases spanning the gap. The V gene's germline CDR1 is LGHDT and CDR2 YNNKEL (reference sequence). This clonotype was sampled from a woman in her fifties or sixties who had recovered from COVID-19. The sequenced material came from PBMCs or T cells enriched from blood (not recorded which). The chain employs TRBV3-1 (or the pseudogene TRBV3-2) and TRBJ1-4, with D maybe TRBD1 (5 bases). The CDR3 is CASSPRGGNREKLFF. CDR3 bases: TGTGCCAGCAGCCCTCGTGGGGGGAATAGGGAAAAACTGTTTTTT.